The 2 T cell receptor beta chains listed next were all sequenced from one sample in a study of T cells in localized non-small cell lung cancer. Produced via immunoSEQ multiplex PCR; TCRdb's table is partial and in-frame only. The table has tens of thousands of clones, approximately 88% seen once. This specimen consisted of peripheral blood, obtained before any cancer treatment. The source is a woman aged 35 to 70 with stage I lung adenocarcinoma.

The CDR3 DNA is TGTGCCAGCAGTATTACAGGGACGAACACCGGGGAGCTGTTTTTT. It codes for CASSITGTNTGELFF. The chain carries TRBV28 and TRBJ2-2; a weak D match, TRBD1 (6 bases). Germline CDR1 and CDR2: MDHEN and SYDVKM. The CDR3 has 15 residues. The V end was cut by 5 bases, the J end by 0 bases, with 10 bases between.

The chain employs TRBV11-3 and TRBJ2-7; TRBD1 is a possible D gene (5 bases). Trimming left V 0 bases short and J 4 bases short, with 16 bases between. From germline, CDR1 is SGHNT and CDR2 YENEEA. CDR3 length equals 16 residues. The CDR3 protein is CASSLDPPRELYEQYF. CDR3 nucleotides: TGTGCCAGCAGCTTAGATCCTCCCAGGGAATTGTACGAGCAGTACTTC.